This T cell receptor beta chain stems from a study of T cells in tumors after PD-1 blockade (dated by TCRdb to between 2018 and 2020). For the study in its entirety: Prior checkpoint blockade, systemic immunosuppressant use, and recent radiotherapy or other anti-cancer therapy within 4 weeks were grounds for patient exclusion. Treatment consisted of either cemiplimab 350 mg every 2 weeks or pembrolizumab 200 mg every 3 weeks. While on anti-PD-1 treatment, some of the patients also continued taking daily vismodegib 150 mg. On average, peripheral blood samples had 95,000 to 140,000 TCR templates (range about 21,000-290,000) and 36,536 unique clonotypes. The study performed paired single-cell RNA and TCR sequencing on site-matched tumors from BCC or SCC patients before and after anti-PD-1 therapy. To compare blood and tumor clonotypes, bulk TCR sequencing was performed on about 11 peripheral blood samples from four to six patients. RECIST version 1.1 was used to assess clinical response.

The immunoSEQ platform was used to carry out deep TCRbeta sequencing. In the source study's methods: For further analysis, only productive rearrangements were exported from the immunoSEQ Analyzer. Bulk TCRbeta clonotypes were assigned T cell phenotypes by matching to single-cell RNA+TCR-seq clones sharing the same TCRbeta sequence. Clone enrichment in tumor was calculated as tumor frequency divided by PBMC frequency from bulk TCR sequencing. TCRs were sorted with GLIPH into specificity groups, meaning clusters of distinct TCRs that share CDR3 motifs and likely recognize common antigens. The source is immuneACCESS, and TCRdb retained only in-frame sequences with V and J called. Part of the clones is not carried over; for the studies checked, unresolved V genes explain less than half of this, and the remainder is unexplained. V and J calls and clone size are those listed in that table; D and trimming were worked out from the DNA. The sample table lists around 60,000 clones, around four fifths of them with a count of one. The biggest ten clones account for around 15% of the sample.

The meaning of the sample's time point label: before anti-PD-1 therapy. Genomic DNA extracted from tumor biopsies or peripheral blood was used for bulk TCRbeta sequencing, with input ranging from about 600 ng to 6,004 ng. Every patient was a poor candidate for surgical resection and had histologically proven advanced or metastatic basal or squamous cell carcinoma. Of the approximately twelve patients making up the basal cell carcinoma cohort, seven or eight underwent bulk tumor TCR sequencing. What the authors observed across the whole study: The source of novel T cell clones was not identified, and lymphoid organs or rare unexpanded clones within the tumor or the tumor periphery could be included among the possible sources. About 41% of tumor TCR clonotypes were detected in blood, and some novel exhausted tumor clones were observed in pre-treatment blood, which was taken as suggesting peripheral recruitment.

Cut back by 6 bases and 6 bases, the V and J ends lie 10 bases apart. In the germline V gene (reference sequence), CDR1 corresponds to MNHEY and CDR2 to SMNVEV. The CDR3, cysteine through phenylalanine, is 12 amino acids long. Left in the record is the CDR3 DNA by itself, 36 bases read in frame from the first base. A word on this clone: Its binding antigen is unknown. Per-nucleotide qualities are absent, and no much larger clonotype sits a single base away.

Rearrangement joined TRBV27 to TRBJ2-3; matching of 6 bases hints at TRBD2 as the D gene. The sequence was obtained from a human donor with basal cell carcinoma. Sequenced here: PBMCs, sampled before anti-PD-1 treatment. The DNA is TGTGCCAGCAGCGGGGCGGGGGATACGCAGTATTTT. Its coded protein is CASSGAGDTQYF.